The source of this T cell receptor beta chain is a study of cytomegalovirus exposure and HLA in healthy donors. Study findings and constraints: TCR beta sequences numbering around 15,000 were associated with HLA alleles at 0.05 false discovery rate in a later analysis. The presence/absence work took it that sequencing depth was about the same across donors. CMV serostatus stood as the only immune exposure information on hand.

As to this clone: Its antigen is not identified.

In the PCR, 60 Vbeta and 13 Jbeta primers were used. Only in-frame clones appear in the TCRdb table, and some are missing; sequencing was by immunoSEQ multiplex PCR. The sample records tens of thousands of clones, around 80% being singletons. The CDR3 length is 14 residues. Germline CDR1 reads MNHEY; CDR2 reads SVGAGI. Trimming at V came to 5 bases and at J to 2 bases, leaving 4 bases not matched to a gene. The sequence derives from a male donor in good health and CMV-seropositive. The sample consisted of PBMCs. The V call is TRBV6-5, the J call TRBJ2-7; 9 bases match TRBD2. The CDR3 is CASSETSGTYEQYF. DNA of the CDR3: TGTGCCAGCAGTGAGACTAGCGGAACCTACGAGCAGTACTTC.